The clone carrying this T cell receptor beta chain was counted only a few times. Its specificity is not known. The data were taken from a study of T cells in Graves' hyperthyroidism and ophthalmopathy. Study-wide points: Ophthalmopathy was told apart from stable hyperthyroidism by a 13 V-J model. In validation, the model predicted ophthalmopathy. These predictions came a median approximately 5.9 months before onset.

Amplified TCR beta CDR3 regions came from RNA transcripts. When the TCR CDR3 underwent first-round RT-PCR, the HTBI primer set was used. TCRdb re-called the multiplex PCR reads with MiXCR, one entry per CDR3 protein. This sample has more than 350,000 distinct CDR3 sequences, with roughly 15% found just once. PBMCs were sourced from roughly 10 ml fresh peripheral blood. Source material: blood. This TCR was recovered from a woman aged 25 to 39 with Graves' hyperthyroidism that later progressed to Graves' ophthalmopathy.

The CDR3 DNA reads as TGTGCCAGCAGTGGGTACGGGACTAGCAATCAGCCCCAGCATTTT. Amino acids: CASSGYGTSNQPQHF. The V call is TRBV2, the J call TRBJ1-5; D possibly corresponds to TRBD1 (5 bases). V shed 4 bases and J shed 0 bases, with 10 bases lying between them. The length of the CDR3 is 15 residues. Germline lookup yields CDR1 SNHLY and CDR2 FYNNEI.